These 31 T cell receptor beta chains were all obtained from the same sample, sequenced in a study of PD-1 blockade in classical Hodgkin lymphoma. Repertoires were generated with immunoSEQ multiplex PCR, while TCRdb's copy carries only in-frame clones and drops some. The sample includes about 40,000 clones, about 86% of them seen just once. All patients experienced relapse after autologous stem cell transplantation, and brentuximab vedotin exposure was variable. Material: peripheral blood mononuclear cells (PBMCs), obtained before the second cycle of nivolumab. These receptor sequences come from a human donor with classical Hodgkin lymphoma.

The rearrangement uses TRBV21-1 and TRBJ2-6; the D call in the table, TRBD2, was not verified against the DNA. TRBV21-1 is a recognized pseudogene. The CDR3 is made up of 17 amino acids. The CDR3 sequence is CASMQTPRVIGANVLTF. The CDR3 DNA sequence: TGTGCCAGCATGCAAACGCCTCGGGTGATTGGGGCCAACGTCCTGACTTTC.

The rearrangement joins TRBV21-1 to TRBJ2-7; the table assigns TRBD1, which was not confirmed against the DNA. TRBV21-1 is shown as a pseudogene. The CDR3 covers 18 residues. CDR3 DNA: TGTGCCAGCAGCCCCCGGGACAGGGTGACTAGTTTCTCCTACGAGCAGTACTTC. Translation: CASSPRDRVTSFSYEQYF.

The rearrangement uses TRBV4-1 and TRBJ1-5, with D perhaps TRBD1 (6 bases). Trimming left V 4 bases short and J 3 bases short, with 16 bases between. Germline lookup yields CDR1 MGHRA and CDR2 YSYEKL. CDR3 length: 16 residues. DNA for the CDR3: TGCGCCAGCAGCCTTGGACCAAGGGGGTTCAATCAGCCCCAGCATTTT. This gives the protein CASSLGPRGFNQPQHF.

The chain combines TRBV11-3 with TRBJ2-3, with unresolved D. This CDR3 comprises 16 residues. V lost 6 bases and J 0 bases, leaving 16 bases between the germline ends. Looked up from germline, CDR1 is SGHNT and CDR2 is YENEEA. Here the CDR3 reads CASRSSRTSSTDTQYF. The CDR3 coding sequence is TGTGCCAGCAGATCGTCAAGGACGTCTAGCACAGATACGCAGTATTTT. Variable domain in full (rest from reference TRBV11-3 and TRBJ2-3): EAGVVQSPRYKIIEKKQPVAFWCNPISGHNTLYWYLQNLGQGPELLIRYENEEAVDDSQLPKDRFSAERLKGVDSTLKIQPAELGDSAVYLCASRSSRTSSTDTQYFGPGTRLTVL.

The chain combines TRBV27 with TRBJ2-1, with D uncertain. V lost 4 bases and J lost 9, with 10 bases in between. From germline, CDR1 is MNHEY and CDR2 SMNVEV (reference sequence). The CDR3 consists of 12 residues. The CDR3 sequence: CASSSRLFEQFF. The DNA of the CDR3 is TGTGCCAGCAGTTCCAGACTGTTTGAGCAGTTCTTC.

The V gene is TRBV27, the J gene TRBJ2-5; D gene ambiguous. Per the germline V gene, CDR1 is MNHEY and CDR2 is SMNVEV (reference sequence). Trimming took 0 bases from V and 5 from J, leaving 10 bases between them. The CDR3 is made up of 14 amino acids. The CDR3 sequence is CASSLSKFAETQYF. The CDR3 region has the DNA TGTGCCAGCAGTTTATCAAAATTCGCGGAGACCCAGTACTTC.

The chain is built from TRBV6-5 and TRBJ2-1; TRBD2 matches 10 bases. V trimming: 0 bases; J trimming: 8 bases; junction bases outside the gene matches: 7. The CDR3 length is 16 residues. The germline V gene has CDR1 MNHEY and CDR2 SVGAGI. CDR3 loop: CASSYSTLAGVYEQFF. CDR3 bases: TGTGCCAGCAGTTACTCAACGCTAGCGGGAGTGTATGAGCAGTTCTTC.

This sequence joins TRBV29-1 and TRBJ1-1; D possibly corresponds to TRBD1 (5 bases). The V gene lost 1 base and the J gene lost 4 bases, with 13 bases spanning the gap. CDR1 is SQVTM, CDR2 ANQGSEA, per germline. This CDR3 has 14 amino acids. The CDR3 here is CSVEAGPEGTEAFF. The CDR3 DNA sequence: TGCAGCGTTGAAGCGGGACCCGAAGGCACTGAAGCTTTCTTT.

V and J are TRBV11-2 and TRBJ1-3; TRBD1 matches 9 bases. Per germline, CDR1 SGHAT and CDR2 FQNNGV. V dropped 5 bases and J dropped 0; count of bases not matched to a gene: 5. This CDR3 is 16 amino acids long. CDR3 region: CASSHRGLNSGNTIYF. DNA of the CDR3: TGTGCCAGCAGCCACAGGGGGCTTAACTCTGGAAACACCATATATTTT.

V usage is TRBV7-9 and J usage is TRBJ2-3; no clear D gene. The CDR3 totals 12 residues. In germline, CDR1 is SEHNR, CDR2 FQNEAQ (reference sequence). V lost 5 bases and J 6 bases, leaving 9 bases between the germline ends. The CDR3 region is CASSMAEDTQYF. CDR3 sequence (DNA): TGTGCCAGCAGCATGGCGGAGGATACGCAGTATTTT.

CDR3 DNA sequence: TGTGCCAGCAGCCAAGAATCAACTAATGAAAAACTGTTTTTT. The encoded protein is CASSQESTNEKLFF. The chain uses TRBV4-2 and TRBJ1-4, with D unresolved. The CDR3 runs to 14 residues. Germline V gene data show CDR1 as LGHNA and CDR2 as YNFKEQ. V was cut by 0 bases and J by 0 bases, with 2 bases left in between.

This chain uses TRBV15 with TRBJ2-7; 7 bases fit TRBD2. J was trimmed by 3 bases and V by 4 bases; bases with no gene match: 9. This CDR3 is built from 15 residues. The germline V gene encodes CDR1 LNHNV and CDR2 YYDKDF (reference sequence). The DNA for the CDR3 is TGTGCCACCAGCATAGCGGGTAAGGAACTCTACGAGCAGTACTTC. Translated, it gives CATSIAGKELYEQYF. The variable domain in full, with the rest retrieved from reference TRBV15 and TRBJ2-7, is DAMVIQNPRYQVTQFGKPVTLSCSQTLNHNVMYWYQQKSSQAPKLLFHYYDKDFNNEADTPDNFQSRRPNTSFCFLDIRSPGLGDTAMYLCATSIAGKELYEQYFGPGTRLTVT.

The chain links TRBV7-9 to TRBJ2-7, with D maybe TRBD2 (6 bases). V lost 4 bases to trimming and J lost 6 bases, with 10 bases between them. Germline V gene data show CDR1 as SEHNR and CDR2 as FQNEAQ (reference sequence). The CDR3 has 12 residues. The CDR3 spells CASSSDYPEQYF. CDR3 in DNA: TGTGCCAGCAGCTCGGACTATCCCGAGCAGTACTTC.

The chain couples TRBV12-5 to TRBJ2-3; 11 bases map to TRBD1. V lost 9 bases to trimming and J lost 4 bases; unmatched junction nucleotides: 12. The germline CDR1 and CDR2 sequences are LGHNT and FRNRAP. The CDR3 consists of 16 residues. In nucleotides, the CDR3 is TGTGCTAGCCAAACCCGGACAGGGGGCGGCTCAGATACGCAGTATTTT. Its translation: CASQTRTGGGSDTQYF. Looking up the rest from reference TRBV12-5 and TRBJ2-3 gives the full variable domain: DARVTQTPRHKVTEMGQEVTMRCQPILGHNTVFWYRQTMMQGLELLAYFRNRAPLDDSGMPKDRFSAEMPDATLATLKIQPSEPRDSAVYFCASQTRTGGGSDTQYFGPGTRLTVL.

Only one count was recorded for this clone. This chain connects TRBV13 to TRBJ2-5; the D gene is possibly TRBD2 (5 bases). The ends were cut back, 2 bases at V and 5 bases at J, with 15 bases in the middle. CDR1 and CDR2 (germline): PRHDT, FYEKMQ (reference sequence). This CDR3 is built from 15 residues. The CDR3 DNA is TGTGCCAGCAGCTTACGGTCCCTAGGCGGGGAGACCCAGTACTTC. Translated, it gives CASSLRSLGGETQYF.

V gene TRBV5-1 combines with J gene TRBJ2-7, with D tentatively TRBD1 (5 bases). CDR1 is SGHRS and CDR2 is YFSETQ in the germline V gene. V was pared by 1 base and J by 7 bases, with 15 bases between. The CDR3 runs 14 residues. The CDR3 spells CASSLRAGLREQYF. CDR3 bases: TGCGCCAGCAGCTTGAGGGCAGGGTTAAGGGAGCAGTACTTC. The whole variable domain, remainder taken from reference TRBV5-1 and TRBJ2-7, is KAGVTQTPRYLIKTRGQQVTLSCSPISGHRSVSWYQQTPGQGLQFLFEYFSETQRNKGNFPGRFSGRQFSNSRSEMNVSTLELGDSALYLCASSLRAGLREQYFGPGTRLTVT.

The chain links TRBV6-6 to TRBJ2-7; weak D call: TRBD1 (5 bases). The V gene's germline CDR1 is MNHNY and CDR2 SVGAGI (reference sequence). Trimming shortened V by 2 bases and J by 3 bases, and 11 bases separated the two germline ends. CDR3 length: 14 residues. This chain's CDR3 is CASSYLRQGYEQYF. As DNA, the CDR3 is TGTGCCAGCAGTTACCTTCGGCAGGGCTACGAGCAGTACTTC.

This rearrangement joins TRBV6-5 to TRBJ2-5; no clear D gene. Per germline, CDR1 MNHEY and CDR2 SVGAGI. Trimming removed 1 base from V and 2 bases from J, with 8 bases in between. CDR3 length equals 14 residues. The CDR3 DNA reads TGTGCCAGCAGTTACTGGCAGAATCAAGAGACCCAGTACTTC. Residues: CASSYWQNQETQYF.

CDR3 in DNA: TGTGCCAGTAGTATGGAAGGGGCGCGGTTGGGTGGCTACACCTTC. Amino acid sequence: CASSMEGARLGGYTF. V and J are TRBV19 and TRBJ1-2, with D possibly TRBD1 on 5 matching bases. V was cut by 3 bases and J by 7 bases, with 18 bases left in between. The CDR3 is 15 residues long. Germline assignment: CDR1 LNHDA and CDR2 SQIVND (reference sequence).

The chain uses TRBV27 and TRBJ2-7; D not resolved. Germline loops: CDR1 MNHEY, CDR2 SMNVEV (reference sequence). Trimming took 5 bases from V and 8 from J, leaving 13 bases between them. This CDR3 is 12 amino acids long. CDR3 DNA sequence: TGTGCCAGCAGTCCTGTCCTAGGGAAGCAGTACTTC. Amino acids: CASSPVLGKQYF.

The chain carries TRBV11-1 and TRBJ2-1; D possibly uses TRBD1 or TRBD2 (5 bases each). Looked up from germline, CDR1 is SGHAT and CDR2 is FQDESV (reference sequence). The CDR3 has 14 amino acids. Trimming left V 2 bases short and J 7 bases short, with 12 bases between. The CDR3 region has the DNA TGTGCCAGCAGCTTATTTGGGGGTGGGAATGAGCAGTTCTTC. Translating gives CASSLFGGGNEQFF.

Only a few counts were recorded for this clone. The CDR3: CASYSYRSMCTF. In DNA form, the CDR3 reads TGTGCCAGCTATTCGTACCGCAGCATGTGCACCTTC. The gene calls are TRBV2 and TRBJ1-2; D call uncertain. Per germline, CDR1 SNHLY and CDR2 FYNNEI. This CDR3 has 12 residues. V lost 8 bases and J lost 13, with 20 bases in between. The variable domain in full, with the rest retrieved from reference TRBV2 and TRBJ1-2, is EPEVTQTPSHQVTQMGQEVILRCVPISNHLYFYWYRQILGQKVEFLVSFYNNEISEKSEIFDDQFSVERPDGSNFTLKIRSTKLEDSAMYFCASYSYRSMCTFGSGTRLTVV.

The chain employs TRBV7-9 and TRBJ2-7, with 15 positions matching TRBD2. Germline V gene lookup returns CDR1 SEHNR and CDR2 FQNEAQ (reference sequence). V lost 5 bases to trimming and J lost 4 bases; unmatched junction nucleotides: 9. This CDR3 has 17 amino acids. CDR3 residues: CASSPPSGTSGGYEQYF. CDR3 sequence (DNA): TGTGCCAGCAGCCCCCCATCCGGGACTAGCGGGGGGTACGAGCAGTACTTC. Looking up the rest from reference TRBV7-9 and TRBJ2-7 gives the full variable domain: DTGVSQNPRHKITKRGQNVTFRCDPISEHNRLYWYRQTLGQGPEFLTYFQNEAQLEKSRLLSDRFSAERPKGSFSTLEIQRTEQGDSAMYLCASSPPSGTSGGYEQYFGPGTRLTVT.

The chain links TRBV19 to TRBJ1-5, with D tentatively TRBD1 (5 bases). The CDR3 sequence is 14 residues long. The germline gives CDR1 LNHDA, CDR2 SQIVND (reference sequence). Between the trimmed V and J ends, which lost 6 bases and 9 bases, there was a span of 18 bases. The CDR3 loop reads CASRGGETIMPQHF. The CDR3 bases are TGTGCCAGTAGGGGAGGGGAAACCATCATGCCCCAGCATTTT.

J is TRBJ1-1 and V is TRBV11-3; unclear D gene. V lost 5 bases and J 0 bases, leaving 13 bases between the germline ends. The CDR3 totals 15 residues. The germline V gene has CDR1 SGHNT and CDR2 YENEEA. Here the CDR3 DNA reads TGTGCCAGCAGCACCCACAGCGCAATGAACACTGAAGCTTTCTTT. It translates to CASSTHSAMNTEAFF.

This clone was seen a single time. The rearrangement uses TRBV11-2 and TRBJ2-7, with D possibly being TRBD2 (5 bases). The germline V gene encodes CDR1 SGHAT and CDR2 FQNNGV. The CDR3 has 13 amino acids. V lost 1 base to trimming and J lost 2 bases, with 6 bases between them. CDR3 DNA sequence: TGTGCCAGCAGCTTAGGACTACCCTACGAGCAGTACTTC. Its protein product is CASSLGLPYEQYF.

This chain links TRBV6-5 with TRBJ2-7; TRBD1 might be the D (6 bases). CDR1 MNHEY and CDR2 SVGAGI come from the germline V gene. V lost 4 bases and J lost 2, with 9 bases in between. The CDR3 totals 13 residues. Here the CDR3 reads CASSSGQTYEQYF. In nucleotides, the CDR3 is TGTGCCAGCAGTTCTGGACAGACCTACGAGCAGTACTTC.

The chain links TRBV11-2 to TRBJ2-3, with D possibly TRBD2 on 7 matching bases. This CDR3 is 16 amino acids long. CDR1 SGHAT and CDR2 FQNNGV come from the germline V gene. Trimming removed 4 bases at V and 4 bases at J, with 18 bases between. In DNA form, the CDR3 reads TGTGCCAGCAGCTCCGCCCGGGGGGCCTCCGCAGATACGCAGTATTTT. Translation gives CASSSARGASADTQYF.

In its sample, this clone was seen once. This chain uses TRBV6-4 with TRBJ2-1, with a weak D call TRBD1 (5 bases). Looked up from germline, CDR1 is MRHNA and CDR2 is SNTAGT. The CDR3 has 15 residues. V was pared by 3 bases and J by 4 bases, with 13 bases between. This CDR3 is CASSEQPTVYNEQFF. The DNA of the CDR3 is TGTGCCAGCAGTGAACAGCCGACAGTATACAATGAGCAGTTCTTC.

The chain recombines TRBV19 with TRBJ1-4; maybe TRBD1 (6 bases). The CDR3 loop spans 16 amino acids. V was pared by 5 bases and J by 8 bases, with 21 bases between. Germline V gives CDR1 LNHDA, CDR2 SQIVND (reference sequence). The CDR3: CASSLSPGEFGEKLFF. DNA for the CDR3: TGTGCCAGTAGTCTATCACCAGGGGAGTTCGGGGAAAAACTGTTTTTT. Filled out from reference TRBV19 and TRBJ1-4, the complete variable domain reads DGGITQSPKYLFRKEGQNVTLSCEQNLNHDAMYWYRQDPGQGLRLIYYSQIVNDFQKGDIAEGYSVSREKKESFPLTVTSAQKNPTAFYLCASSLSPGEFGEKLFFGSGTQLSVL.

V usage is TRBV6-1 and J usage is TRBJ1-2; TRBD1 matches 9 bases. The V gene's germline CDR1 is MNHNS and CDR2 SASEGT. V shed 7 bases, J shed 8 bases, and the junction held 8 bases outside the gene matches. This CDR3 region has 13 residues. CDR3: CASNRDRDVGYTF. The CDR3 region has the DNA TGTGCCAGCAACCGGGACAGGGATGTAGGCTACACCTTC.